The 14 T cell receptor beta chains listed next were all sequenced from one sample in a study of OX40 agonist ivuxolimab in advanced cancers. The assay was immunoSEQ multiplex PCR, and TCRdb's table has in-frame clones only and misses some. The table records 8,500 to 11,000 clones, 70% to 85% of them present only once. Sequenced material: CD4+ or CD8+ T cells sorted from blood, taken in a trial of the OX40 agonist ivuxolimab. The receptors come from an adult with an advanced solid tumor such as melanoma, head and neck, liver or kidney cancer.

The chain carries TRBV4-1 and TRBJ2-7; tentatively, D is TRBD2 (5 bases). The CDR3 consists of 16 residues. Trimming took off 0 bases at V and 0 bases at J, with 12 bases between the two ends. Germline V CDR1 and CDR2: MGHRA, YSYEKL. The CDR3 is CASSQEAAGYSYEQYF. The CDR3 DNA reads TGCGCCAGCAGCCAAGAAGCGGCGGGCTACTCCTACGAGCAGTACTTC.

This clone appeared a single time. The chain employs TRBV6-5 and TRBJ2-7; a possible D gene is TRBD1 (5 bases). CDR1 is MNHEY, CDR2 SVGAGI, per germline. The CDR3 length is 12 residues. Deletions cut 6 bases from V and 3 bases from J, with 9 bases between. CDR3 in DNA: TGTGCCAGCAGGCAGACAGTCTACGAGCAGTACTTC. The encoded protein is CASRQTVYEQYF.

This clone occurred once. This rearrangement joins TRBV7-9 to TRBJ2-3, with 7 bases aligning to TRBD2. The CDR3 is 15 amino acids. The germline gives CDR1 SEHNR, CDR2 FQNEAQ (reference sequence). Trimming took 10 bases from V and 2 from J; bases not matched to a gene: 12. This CDR3 is CANRRLADNTDTQYF. The CDR3 DNA reads TGTGCCAACCGACGACTAGCAGATAACACAGATACGCAGTATTTT.

Comments on this clone: One end of the junction is discordant with germline, which a read error may explain. V and J are TRBV10-2 and TRBJ2-1; maybe TRBD2 (6 bases). The CDR3 consists of 17 residues. Looked up from germline, CDR1 is WSHSY and CDR2 is SAAADI. Written as DNA, the CDR3 is TGCGCCAGCAGTGAGAGGTGGGGGGAGGCCTCCGACAATGAGCAGTTCTTC. Translating gives CASSERWGEASDNEQFF.

This clone was recorded only once. The chain combines TRBV30 with TRBJ2-1; 12 nucleotides agree with TRBD2. Trimming removed 3 bases from V and 6 bases from J; junction bases left unmatched: 6. This CDR3 spans 15 amino acids. Germline CDR1 is GTSNPN and CDR2 is SVGIG (reference sequence). As DNA, the CDR3 is TGTGCCTGGAGCACCGGGACTAGCGGGCCCAATGAGCAGTTCTTC. It yields the protein CAWSTGTSGPNEQFF.

The table lists this clone with a few counts. The chain is built from TRBV7-9 and TRBJ1-2; the D is unclear. There are 15 residues in the CDR3. Trimming took 5 bases from V and 4 from J, leaving 17 bases between them. CDR1 and CDR2 (germline): SEHNR, FQNEAQ (reference sequence). The CDR3 coding sequence is TGTGCCAGCAGCCCAGAATTTATACGTCGCTATGGCTACACCTTC. Protein product: CASSPEFIRRYGYTF.

The CDR3: CASSGLAGAYNEQFF. CDR3 coding DNA: TGTGCCAGCAGTGGACTAGCGGGAGCCTACAATGAGCAGTTCTTC. The chain joins TRBV6-1 to TRBJ2-1; 12 bases line up with TRBD2. Germline CDR1 reads MNHNS; CDR2 reads SASEGT. The CDR3 covers 15 residues. Trimming cost V 4 bases and J 2 bases; bases outside gene matches: 0.

This clone was recorded a few times. This rearrangement joins TRBV9 to TRBJ2-7, with 7 bases fitting TRBD1. This CDR3 is 16 amino acids long. Germline V gives CDR1 SGDLS, CDR2 YYNGEE. The trim removed 3 bases at V and 2 bases at J, leaving 11 bases unmatched. CDR3 in amino acids: CASSGPGTVGTYEQYF. As DNA, the CDR3 is TGTGCCAGCAGCGGACCGGGGACAGTCGGTACCTACGAGCAGTACTTC.

In this sample, this clone is medium-sized. V usage is TRBV9 and J usage is TRBJ2-2; D possibly corresponds to TRBD2 (5 bases). This CDR3 has 18 residues. The germline V gene encodes CDR1 SGDLS and CDR2 YYNGEE. Trimming left V 0 bases short and J 0 bases short, with 15 bases between. The CDR3 loop is CASSVGSGGPSNTGELFF. As DNA, the CDR3 is TGTGCCAGCAGCGTAGGTTCGGGCGGGCCGTCGAACACCGGGGAGCTGTTTTTT.

Only a few counts were recorded for this clone. The gene calls are TRBV28 and TRBJ2-2; no clear D. Germline values: CDR1 MDHEN, CDR2 SYDVKM. This CDR3 comprises 15 residues. The V and J ends lost 3 bases and 4 bases respectively, with 12 bases between them. Here the CDR3 reads CASSLPGSGTGELFF. The CDR3, as DNA: TGTGCCAGCAGTTTGCCGGGCTCAGGCACCGGGGAGCTGTTTTTT.

The chain combines TRBV27 with TRBJ2-2, with D tentatively TRBD1 (6 bases). Trimming shortened V by 4 bases and J by 1 base, and 7 bases separated the two germline ends. The CDR3 covers 14 residues. Germline-derived CDR1 and CDR2 are MNHEY and SMNVEV (reference sequence). The CDR3 sequence: CASSWGQNTGELFF. CDR3 nucleotides: TGTGCCAGCAGTTGGGGACAGAACACCGGGGAGCTGTTTTTT.

This sequence joins TRBV7-9 and TRBJ1-4; D is uncertain. Germline V lookup: CDR1 SEHNR, CDR2 FQNEAQ (reference sequence). The V end was cut by 5 bases, the J end by 8 bases, with 15 bases between. The CDR3 runs to 14 residues. The CDR3: CASSPDSGFEKLFF. CDR3 in DNA: TGTGCCAGCAGCCCGGACTCCGGATTCGAAAAACTGTTTTTT.

The chain is built from TRBV11-2 and TRBJ2-7; the match to TRBD1 covers 9 bases. J gave up 3 bases and V 3 bases, and 6 bases lay outside the gene matches. Germline values: CDR1 SGHAT, CDR2 FQNNGV. This CDR3 spans 15 amino acids. CDR3 in DNA: TGTGCCAGCAGCTTCCCGGACAGGGGCCTCTACGAGCAGTACTTC. This encodes CASSFPDRGLYEQYF.

This clone was counted only a few times. This chain links TRBV6-5 with TRBJ2-2; D is perhaps TRBD2 (6 bases). CDR1 is MNHEY and CDR2 is SVGAGI in the germline V gene. Trimming pared 3 bases from V and 4 bases from J, leaving 9 bases between. The CDR3 has 14 amino acids. This CDR3 reads CASSYETSTGELFF. CDR3 bases: TGTGCCAGCAGTTATGAGACTAGCACCGGGGAGCTGTTTTTT.